Following are 16 T cell receptor beta chains from one sample sequenced in a study of lymphopenia after photon versus proton radiotherapy. Clones were sequenced by immunoSEQ multiplex PCR, and TCRdb holds only the in-frame ones, with some missing. The sample lists approximately 170,000 clones, about 88% seen once, with approximately 4.6% in the top ten. The sample consisted of peripheral blood, taken from a patient treated with photon-based radiotherapy. The origin of the receptors is a man aged 50-59 years with gastric cancer.

In this sample, this clone turned up a few times. In DNA, the CDR3 is TGCGCCAGCAGCCTTCGATCGGGACAGGGTTCCTATAGGGGCTACACCTTC. Its protein product is CASSLRSGQGSYRGYTF. V is TRBV4-1 and J is TRBJ1-2, with 9 bases fitting TRBD1. CDR1 and CDR2 from the germline V gene are MGHRA and YSYEKL. J was trimmed by 8 bases and V by 4 bases; bases with no gene match: 17. This CDR3 is 17 amino acids long.

The CDR3 sequence: CASSQSGVGTEQYF. CDR3 sequence (DNA): TGTGCCAGCAGTCAATCGGGCGTAGGGACCGAGCAGTACTTC. The chain combines TRBV27 with TRBJ2-7; D is tentatively TRBD1 or TRBD2 (5 bases each). The CDR3 runs 14 residues. Germline lookup yields CDR1 MNHEY and CDR2 SMNVEV (reference sequence). Trimming pared 5 bases from V and 6 bases from J, leaving 17 bases between.

The V gene is TRBV7-2, the J gene TRBJ2-7, with 12 positions matching TRBD1. V lost 2 bases to trimming and J lost 4 bases; unmatched junction nucleotides: 3. Germline V gene sequence: CDR1 SGHTA, CDR2 FQGNSA. The CDR3 length is 15 residues. The DNA for the CDR3 is TGTGCCAGCAGCTTAATGGGACAGGGGGCTTACGAGCAGTACTTC. Translating gives CASSLMGQGAYEQYF.

In its sample, this clone was seen a few times. V gene TRBV9 combines with J gene TRBJ2-2, with TRBD2 as a possible D gene (6 bases). CDR3 size: 15 residues. Germline lookup yields CDR1 SGDLS and CDR2 YYNGEE. Between the trimmed V and J ends, which lost 4 bases and 8 bases, there was a span of 18 bases. In DNA form, the CDR3 reads TGTGCCAGCAGCTTCACGGGGGACTTCGCGGGGGAGCTGTTTTTT. It yields the protein CASSFTGDFAGELFF. Drawing the rest from reference TRBV9 and TRBJ2-2, the complete variable domain is DSGVTQTPKHLITATGQRVTLRCSPRSGDLSVYWYQQSLDQGLQFLIQYYNGEERAKGNILERFSAQQFPDLHSELNLSSLELGDSALYFCASSFTGDFAGELFFGEGSRLTVL.

J is TRBJ2-3 and V is TRBV7-8; TRBD2 agrees at 12 bases. With 1 base clipped from V and 10 bases from J, the junction kept 9 bases outside the gene matches. CDR3 length equals 16 residues. Germline CDR1 is SGHVS and CDR2 is FQNEAQ. CDR3 in amino acids: CASSLERLAGGMAQYF. CDR3 DNA: TGTGCCAGCAGCTTAGAACGGCTAGCGGGAGGGATGGCGCAGTATTTT. Variable domain in full (rest from reference TRBV7-8 and TRBJ2-3): GAGVSQSPRYKVAKRGQDVALRCDPISGHVSLFWYQQALGQGPEFLTYFQNEAQLDKSGLPSDRFFAERPEGSVSTLKIQRTQQEDSAVYLCASSLERLAGGMAQYFGPGTRLTVL.

V and J are TRBV27 and TRBJ2-5; TRBD1 matches 9 bases. Germline V CDR1 and CDR2: MNHEY, SMNVEV (reference sequence). The V and J ends lost 5 bases and 0 bases, in that order; junction bases with no gene match: 7. This CDR3 has 16 amino acids. The CDR3, as DNA: TGTGCCAGCAGTCCCGGACAGGGGAGGAACCAAGAGACCCAGTACTTC. Amino acid sequence: CASSPGQGRNQETQYF.

There are a few counts of this clone. The V call is TRBV4-1, the J call TRBJ1-5; tentative D call: TRBD1 (6 bases). This CDR3 spans 16 amino acids. CDR1 is MGHRA and CDR2 is YSYEKL in the germline V gene. V lost 1 base and J lost 8, with 18 bases in between. CDR3 sequence (DNA): TGCGCCAGCAGCCAAGTAGGCAGGGGCCCGGGAGAGCCCCAGCATTTT. This sequence encodes CASSQVGRGPGEPQHF.

The V and J genes are TRBV5-1 and TRBJ1-2; D possibly corresponds to TRBD1 (5 bases). The CDR3 consists of 14 residues. V lost 3 bases and J lost 0, with 9 bases in between. Per germline, CDR1 SGHRS and CDR2 YFSETQ. The CDR3 loop is CASSWGVANYGYTF. DNA of the CDR3: TGCGCCAGCAGCTGGGGGGTCGCTAACTATGGCTACACCTTC.

The chain combines TRBV2 with TRBJ2-3; D ambiguous. CDR3 length: 14 amino acids. CDR1 and CDR2 from the germline V gene are SNHLY and FYNNEI. V was cut by 0 bases and J by 0 bases, with 4 bases left in between. This CDR3 reads CASSEAGSTDTQYF. The CDR3 DNA sequence: TGTGCCAGCAGTGAAGCGGGGAGCACAGATACGCAGTATTTT.

The chain links TRBV13 to TRBJ2-3, with TRBD2 identical over 11 bases. Germline V gene lookup returns CDR1 PRHDT and CDR2 FYEKMQ (reference sequence). With 2 bases clipped from V and 2 bases from J, the junction kept 3 bases outside the gene matches. This CDR3 is 16 amino acids long. DNA for the CDR3: TGTGCCAGCAGCTTACGGACTAGCGGGTTCACAGATACGCAGTATTTT. The encoded protein is CASSLRTSGFTDTQYF.

The rearrangement links TRBV27 to TRBJ2-7; the match to TRBD1 covers 10 bases. CDR1 is MNHEY and CDR2 is SMNVEV in the germline V gene (reference sequence). Unmatched junction bases numbered 6, after V lost 4 bases and J lost 3 bases. This CDR3 region has 15 residues. The CDR3 bases are TGTGCCAGCAGTTCTCCCGGGACAGGGGACTACGAGCAGTACTTC. It encodes CASSSPGTGDYEQYF.

This chain links TRBV29-1 with TRBJ2-7, with D possibly matching TRBD2 (6 bases). The CDR3 sequence is 12 residues long. Looked up from germline, CDR1 is SQVTM and CDR2 is ANQGSEA. The V and J ends lost 5 bases and 5 bases respectively, with 13 bases between them. The CDR3 DNA sequence: TGCAGCGTTAGGGACTGGAAAAACGAGCAGTACTTC. It codes for CSVRDWKNEQYF.

In its sample, this clone was seen once. This chain joins TRBV14 and TRBJ2-3; no clear D gene. The CDR3 contains 13 residues. Between the trimmed V and J ends, which lost 1 base and 4 bases, there was a span of 6 bases. Germline values: CDR1 SGHDN, CDR2 FVKESK. The DNA of the CDR3 is TGTGCCAGCAGCCAAGGGTTTCCAGATACGCAGTATTTT. Protein: CASSQGFPDTQYF.

The chain couples TRBV15 to TRBJ2-7, with D unclear. The CDR3 has 17 amino acids. Trimming cost V 0 bases and J 3 bases, with 18 bases left between them. In germline, CDR1 is LNHNV, CDR2 YYDKDF (reference sequence). The CDR3 DNA sequence: TGTGCCACCAGCAGAGACCAAACCGGACCTGTTCACTACGAGCAGTACTTC. Translating gives CATSRDQTGPVHYEQYF.

This chain connects TRBV5-6 to TRBJ2-7; TRBD1 agrees at 8 bases. Germline-derived CDR1 and CDR2 are SGHDT and YYEEEE. This CDR3 region has 13 residues. The trim removed 4 bases at V and 3 bases at J, leaving 3 bases unmatched. The CDR3 loop is CASSHGTGYEQYF. In DNA, the CDR3 is TGTGCCAGCAGCCACGGGACAGGCTACGAGCAGTACTTC.

This sequence joins TRBV5-4 and TRBJ2-1, with unresolved D. This CDR3 has 13 residues. V lost 3 bases and J 2 bases, leaving 6 bases between the germline ends. Germline CDR1 and CDR2: SGHNT and YYREEE (reference sequence). The DNA for the CDR3 is TGTGCCAGCAGCTCAACTACCTACAATGAGCAGTTCTTC. Protein: CASSSTTYNEQFF.